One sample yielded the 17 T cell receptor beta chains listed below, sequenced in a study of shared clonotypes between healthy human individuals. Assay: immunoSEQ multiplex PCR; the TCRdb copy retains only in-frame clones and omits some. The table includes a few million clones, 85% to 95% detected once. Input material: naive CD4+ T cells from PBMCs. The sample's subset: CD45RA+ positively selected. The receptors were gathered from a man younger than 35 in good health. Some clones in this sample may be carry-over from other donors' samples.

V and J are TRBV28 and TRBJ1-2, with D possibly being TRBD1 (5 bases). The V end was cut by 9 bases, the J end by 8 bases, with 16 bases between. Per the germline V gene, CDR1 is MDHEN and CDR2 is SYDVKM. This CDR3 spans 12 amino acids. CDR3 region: CASSGTWAGYTF. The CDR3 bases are TGTGCCAGTTCCGGGACGTGGGCCGGCTACACCTTC.

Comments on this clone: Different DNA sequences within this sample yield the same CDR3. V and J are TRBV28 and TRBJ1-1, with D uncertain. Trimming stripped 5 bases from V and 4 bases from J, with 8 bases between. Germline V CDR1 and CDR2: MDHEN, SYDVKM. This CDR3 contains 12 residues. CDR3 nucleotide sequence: TGTGCCAGCAGTCCCTCCCGCACTGAAGCTTTCTTT. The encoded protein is CASSPSRTEAFF.

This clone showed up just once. The CDR3 nucleotides are TGTGCCACCTGGACTGCAGCTGGAAACACCATATATTTT. Translated, it gives CATWTAAGNTIYF. J is TRBJ1-3 and V is TRBV28; D gene uncertain. Trimming took off 10 bases at V and 2 bases at J, with 12 bases between the two ends. Germline V CDR1 and CDR2: MDHEN, SYDVKM. This CDR3 is built from 13 residues.

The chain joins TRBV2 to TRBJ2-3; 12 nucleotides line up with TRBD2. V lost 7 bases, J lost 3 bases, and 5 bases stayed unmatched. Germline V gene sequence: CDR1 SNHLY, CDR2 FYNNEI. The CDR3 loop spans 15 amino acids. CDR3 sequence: CASNLAGGPTDTQYF. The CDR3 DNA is TGTGCCAGCAACCTAGCGGGAGGGCCTACAGATACGCAGTATTTT. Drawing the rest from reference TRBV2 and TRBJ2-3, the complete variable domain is EPEVTQTPSHQVTQMGQEVILRCVPISNHLYFYWYRQILGQKVEFLVSFYNNEISEKSEIFDDQFSVERPDGSNFTLKIRSTKLEDSAMYFCASNLAGGPTDTQYFGPGTRLTVL.

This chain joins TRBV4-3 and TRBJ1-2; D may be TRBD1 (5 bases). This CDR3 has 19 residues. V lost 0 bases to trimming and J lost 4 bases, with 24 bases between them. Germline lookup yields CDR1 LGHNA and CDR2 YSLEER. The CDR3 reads CASSQERGSRTIQSYGYTF. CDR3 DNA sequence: TGCGCCAGCAGCCAAGAACGGGGTTCTAGGACAATTCAGTCCTATGGCTACACCTTC.

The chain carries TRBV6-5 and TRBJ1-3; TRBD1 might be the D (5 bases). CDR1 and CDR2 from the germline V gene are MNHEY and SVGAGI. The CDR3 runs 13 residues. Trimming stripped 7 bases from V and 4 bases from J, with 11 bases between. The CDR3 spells CASKPSGGNTIYF. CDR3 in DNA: TGTGCCAGCAAGCCCTCAGGGGGAAACACCATATATTTT.

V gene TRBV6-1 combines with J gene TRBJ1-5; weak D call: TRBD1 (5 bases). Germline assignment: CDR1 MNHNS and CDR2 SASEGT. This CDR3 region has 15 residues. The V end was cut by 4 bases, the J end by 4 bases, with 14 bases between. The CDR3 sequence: CASSGRDGANQPQHF. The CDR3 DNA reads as TGTGCCAGCAGTGGAAGGGACGGAGCGAATCAGCCCCAGCATTTT.

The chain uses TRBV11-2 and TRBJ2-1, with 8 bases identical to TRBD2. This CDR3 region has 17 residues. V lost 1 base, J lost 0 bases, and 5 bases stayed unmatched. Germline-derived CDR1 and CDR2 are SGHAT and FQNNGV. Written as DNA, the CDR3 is TGTGCCAGCAGCTTAGGAGCGGGAGTGGGCTCCTACAATGAGCAGTTCTTC. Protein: CASSLGAGVGSYNEQFF.

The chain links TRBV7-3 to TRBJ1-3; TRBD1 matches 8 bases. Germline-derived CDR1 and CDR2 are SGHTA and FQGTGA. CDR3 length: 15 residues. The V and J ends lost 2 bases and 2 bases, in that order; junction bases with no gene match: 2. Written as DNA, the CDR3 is TGTGCCAGCAGCTTATCAGGGGGCCCTGGAAACACCATATATTTT. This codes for CASSLSGGPGNTIYF. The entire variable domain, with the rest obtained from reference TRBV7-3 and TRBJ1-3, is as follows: GAGVSQTPSNKVTEKGKYVELRCDPISGHTALYWYRQSLGQGPEFLIYFQGTGAADDSGLPNDRFFAVRPEGSVSTLKIQRTERGDSAVYLCASSLSGGPGNTIYFGEGSWLTVV.

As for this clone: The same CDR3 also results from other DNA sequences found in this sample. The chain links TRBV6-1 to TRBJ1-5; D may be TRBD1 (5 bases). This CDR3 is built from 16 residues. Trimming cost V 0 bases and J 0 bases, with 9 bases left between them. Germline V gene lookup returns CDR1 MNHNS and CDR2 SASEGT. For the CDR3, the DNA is TGTGCCAGCAGTGAAGCGACAGCTTATAGCAATCAGCCCCAGCATTTT. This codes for CASSEATAYSNQPQHF.

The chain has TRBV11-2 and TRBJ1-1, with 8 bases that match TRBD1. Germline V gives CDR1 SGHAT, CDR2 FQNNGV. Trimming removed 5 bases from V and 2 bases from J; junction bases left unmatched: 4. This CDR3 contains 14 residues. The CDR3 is CASSPRGPNTEAFF. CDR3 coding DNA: TGTGCCAGCAGCCCCAGGGGGCCAAACACTGAAGCTTTCTTT.

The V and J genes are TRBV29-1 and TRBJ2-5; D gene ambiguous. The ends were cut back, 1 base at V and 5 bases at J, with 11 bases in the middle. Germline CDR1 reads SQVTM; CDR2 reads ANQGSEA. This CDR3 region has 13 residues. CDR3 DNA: TGCAGCGTTGAAGCTCTCCTCGGGGAGACCCAGTACTTC. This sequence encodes CSVEALLGETQYF.

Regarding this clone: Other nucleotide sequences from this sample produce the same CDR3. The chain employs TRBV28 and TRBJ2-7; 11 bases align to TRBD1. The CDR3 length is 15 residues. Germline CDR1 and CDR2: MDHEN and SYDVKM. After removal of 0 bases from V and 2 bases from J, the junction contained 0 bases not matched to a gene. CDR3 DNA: TGTGCCAGCAGTTTATGGGGACAGGGGGCCTACGAGCAGTACTTC. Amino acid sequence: CASSLWGQGAYEQYF.

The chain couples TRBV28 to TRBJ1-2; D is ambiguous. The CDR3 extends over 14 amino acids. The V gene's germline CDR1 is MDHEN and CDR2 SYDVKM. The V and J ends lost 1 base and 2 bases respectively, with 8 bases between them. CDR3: CASSLSSPNYGYTF. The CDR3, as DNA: TGTGCCAGCAGTTTATCCTCTCCCAACTATGGCTACACCTTC.

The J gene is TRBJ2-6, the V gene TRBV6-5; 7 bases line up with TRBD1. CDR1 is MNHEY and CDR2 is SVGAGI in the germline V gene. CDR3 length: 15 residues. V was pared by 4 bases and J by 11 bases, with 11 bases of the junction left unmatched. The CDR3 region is CASSSPTDRSHVLTF. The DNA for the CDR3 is TGTGCCAGCAGTTCTCCCACGGACAGGTCCCACGTCCTGACTTTC.

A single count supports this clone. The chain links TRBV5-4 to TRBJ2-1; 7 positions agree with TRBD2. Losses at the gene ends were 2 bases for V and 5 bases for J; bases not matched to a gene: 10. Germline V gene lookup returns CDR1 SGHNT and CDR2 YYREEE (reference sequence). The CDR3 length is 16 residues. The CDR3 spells CASSFPRGGRNNEQFF. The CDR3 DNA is TGTGCCAGCAGCTTTCCTAGAGGCGGGAGAAACAATGAGCAGTTCTTC.

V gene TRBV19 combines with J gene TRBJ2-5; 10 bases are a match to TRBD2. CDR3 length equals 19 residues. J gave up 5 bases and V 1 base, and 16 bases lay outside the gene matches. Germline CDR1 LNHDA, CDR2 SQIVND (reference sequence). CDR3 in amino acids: CASSIAGRGLLAGVETQYF. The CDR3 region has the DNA TGTGCCAGTAGTATAGCTGGCAGGGGGCTGCTAGCGGGAGTTGAGACCCAGTACTTC.